These 8 T cell receptor beta chains were all obtained from the same sample, sequenced in a study of shared clonotypes between healthy human individuals. The assay was immunoSEQ multiplex PCR, and TCRdb's table has in-frame clones only and misses some. The sample lists hundreds of thousands of clones, around 96% seen once, with approximately 0.32% in the top ten. The material sequenced was memory CD8+ T cells sorted from blood. Stated subset: CD45RO+ cells pooled with CCR7-negative TemRA cells. These receptors were obtained from a man younger than 40 in good health.

The V and J genes are TRBV7-3 and TRBJ2-3; TRBD1 is a possible D gene (6 bases). Germline V gene sequence: CDR1 SGHTA, CDR2 FQGTGA. The CDR3 is 15 residues long. Trimming removed 0 bases from V and 2 bases from J, with 9 bases in between. This CDR3 is CASSLTGQLTDTQYF. The CDR3 DNA follows: TGTGCCAGCAGCTTAACCGGACAGCTCACAGATACGCAGTATTTT.

This chain connects TRBV2 to TRBJ1-2; maybe TRBD1 (6 bases). V was clipped by 5 bases and J by 7 bases, with 17 bases between them. This CDR3 is built from 14 residues. The germline CDR1 and CDR2 sequences are SNHLY and FYNNEI. The CDR3 here is CASSTNRVKSGYTF. The CDR3 bases are TGTGCCAGCAGTACCAACAGGGTTAAAAGTGGCTACACCTTC.

The rearrangement links TRBV4-1 to TRBJ2-2, with TRBD2 identical over 9 bases. CDR1 and CDR2 (germline): MGHRA, YSYEKL. The CDR3 totals 16 residues. V gave up 4 bases and J gave up 0 bases; unmatched junction bases: 3. CDR3 nucleotides: TGCGCCAGCAGCCTCGGGACTAGCCCGAACACCGGGGAGCTGTTTTTT. The encoded protein is CASSLGTSPNTGELFF.

This chain uses TRBV28 with TRBJ1-5, with D unclear. This CDR3 is 12 amino acids long. Trimming left V 5 bases short and J 2 bases short, with 4 bases between. CDR1 MDHEN and CDR2 SYDVKM come from the germline V gene. The CDR3 sequence is CASSPRNQPQHF. The CDR3 region has the DNA TGTGCCAGCAGTCCCCGCAATCAGCCCCAGCATTTT.

The chain carries TRBV28 and TRBJ2-7, with D possibly matching TRBD1 (6 bases). Germline CDR1 and CDR2: MDHEN and SYDVKM. There are 15 residues in the CDR3. Trimming shortened V by 3 bases and J by 3 bases, and 15 bases separated the two germline ends. In DNA, the CDR3 is TGTGCCAGCAGTTTTCCGACAGGTGCGATCTACGAGCAGTACTTC. It codes for CASSFPTGAIYEQYF.

J is TRBJ2-7 and V is TRBV2; no clear D. The CDR3 runs to 12 residues. Trimming shortened V by 7 bases and J by 4 bases, and 11 bases separated the two germline ends. CDR1 and CDR2 from the germline V gene are SNHLY and FYNNEI. CDR3 in DNA: TGTGCCAGCAAAGGACGCCTTTACGAGCAGTACTTC. As protein: CASKGRLYEQYF.

The chain joins TRBV2 to TRBJ2-7; 7 nucleotides match TRBD1. The junction had 14 bases not matched to a gene; V was cut back by 7 bases and J by 2 bases. The germline gives CDR1 SNHLY, CDR2 FYNNEI. This CDR3 has 16 residues. The CDR3 loop reads CASTQPPGQRPYEQYF. CDR3 nucleotide sequence: TGTGCCAGCACCCAGCCGCCGGGACAGAGGCCCTACGAGCAGTACTTC.

The chain couples TRBV5-6 to TRBJ2-2; D unresolved. Trimming took off 1 base at V and 6 bases at J, with 7 bases between the two ends. CDR1 and CDR2 from the germline V gene are SGHDT and YYEEEE. There are 13 residues in the CDR3. Here the CDR3 reads CASSLRRAGELFF. The CDR3 region has the DNA TGTGCCAGCAGCTTGCGTAGGGCCGGGGAGCTGTTTTTT.